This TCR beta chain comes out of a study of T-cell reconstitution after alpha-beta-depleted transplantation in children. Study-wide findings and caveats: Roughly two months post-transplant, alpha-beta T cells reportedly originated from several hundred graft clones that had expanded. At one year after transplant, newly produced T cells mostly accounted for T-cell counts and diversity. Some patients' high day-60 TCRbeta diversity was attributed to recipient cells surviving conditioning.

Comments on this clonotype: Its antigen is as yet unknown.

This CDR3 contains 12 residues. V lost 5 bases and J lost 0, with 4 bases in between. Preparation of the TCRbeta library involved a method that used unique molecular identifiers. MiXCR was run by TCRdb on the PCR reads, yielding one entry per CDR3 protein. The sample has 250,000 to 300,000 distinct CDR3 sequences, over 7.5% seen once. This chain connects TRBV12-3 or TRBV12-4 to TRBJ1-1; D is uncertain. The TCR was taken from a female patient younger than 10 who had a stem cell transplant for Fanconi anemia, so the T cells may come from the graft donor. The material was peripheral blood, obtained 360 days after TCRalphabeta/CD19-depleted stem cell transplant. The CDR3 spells CASSPVNTEAFF. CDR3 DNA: TGTGCCAGCAGTCCAGTGAACACTGAAGCTTTCTTT.